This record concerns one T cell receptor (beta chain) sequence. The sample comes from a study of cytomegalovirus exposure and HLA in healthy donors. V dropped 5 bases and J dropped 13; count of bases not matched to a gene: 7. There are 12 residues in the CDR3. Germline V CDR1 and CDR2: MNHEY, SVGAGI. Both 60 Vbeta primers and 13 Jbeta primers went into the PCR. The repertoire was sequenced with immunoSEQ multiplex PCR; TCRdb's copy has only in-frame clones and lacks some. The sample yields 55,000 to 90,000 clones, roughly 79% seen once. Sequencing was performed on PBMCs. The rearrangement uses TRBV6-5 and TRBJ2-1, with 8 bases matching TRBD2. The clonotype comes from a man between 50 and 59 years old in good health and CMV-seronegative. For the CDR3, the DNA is TGTGCCAGCAGTCGGATCGGGGGGGGACAGTTCTTC. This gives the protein CASSRIGGGQFF.